The entry below describes one TCR beta chain. TCRdb re-called the 5' RACE reads with MiXCR, one entry per CDR3 protein. Found here are tens of thousands of distinct CDR3 sequences, about 14% of them singletons; the top ten hold around 10%. This specimen comes from a study of early T cells in non-severe SARS-CoV-2 infection. Material for sequencing was whole blood. This TCR derives from an adult who was a healthcare worker with PCR-confirmed SARS-CoV-2 infection or an uninfected control (not recorded which).

For the CDR3, the DNA is TGTGCCATCTCTCCGGGACAGGGTCCCACAGATACGCAGTATTTT. Translated: CAISPGQGPTDTQYF. The V and J genes are TRBV10-3 and TRBJ2-3, with 9 bases aligning to TRBD1. This CDR3 is 15 amino acids long. V trimming: 8 bases; J trimming: 2 bases; junction bases outside the gene matches: 8. Germline assignment: CDR1 ENHRY and CDR2 SYGVKD.